Following are 15 T cell receptor beta chains from one sample sequenced in a study of blood T cell repertoires in COVID-19. Only in-frame clones appear in the TCRdb table, and some are missing; sequencing was by immunoSEQ multiplex PCR. Of 150,000 or so clones detected, around 81% appear once; the ten largest clones hold roughly 13%. Sequencing was carried out using peripheral blood. Source of these receptors: a man between 65 and 80 years old who had recovered from COVID-19.

The gene calls are TRBV24-1 and TRBJ2-4; D is undetermined. Trimming cost V 3 bases and J 4 bases, with 9 bases left between them. CDR1 is KGHDR, CDR2 SFDVKD, per germline. The CDR3 sequence is 14 residues long. The CDR3 DNA follows: TGTGCCACCAGTGATACTACTACAAAAAACATTCAGTACTTC. Translated, it gives CATSDTTTKNIQYF.

The chain employs TRBV28 and TRBJ2-3; 7 bases map to TRBD1. The CDR3 extends over 17 amino acids. The V segment lost 5 bases and the J segment 6 bases; nucleotides outside the gene matches: 17. Germline V CDR1 and CDR2: MDHEN, SYDVKM. CDR3 in DNA: TGTGCCAGCAGTCCCCTCGGACAGGCCGCATCTAGTGATACGCAGTATTTT. Protein sequence: CASSPLGQAASSDTQYF.

The chain carries TRBV27 and TRBJ1-2; 8 nucleotides match TRBD1. V was clipped by 5 bases and J by 4 bases; unmatched bases: 6. This CDR3 has 14 residues. Germline CDR1 MNHEY, CDR2 SMNVEV (reference sequence). CDR3 amino acids: CASSALTGAYGYTF. For the CDR3, the DNA is TGTGCCAGCAGTGCCTTGACAGGGGCCTATGGCTACACCTTC.

Here the CDR3 reads CASSVSRAPDTQYF. The DNA of the CDR3 is TGTGCCAGCAGCGTAAGCAGGGCCCCAGATACGCAGTATTTT. This sequence joins TRBV7-2 and TRBJ2-3; weak D call: TRBD1 (5 bases). Germline CDR1 and CDR2: SGHTA and FQGNSA. V gave up 5 bases and J gave up 4 bases, with 13 bases separating them. The CDR3 has 14 residues.

V gene TRBV10-2 combines with J gene TRBJ2-1; 7 nucleotides line up with TRBD2. The ends lost 7 bases at V and 0 bases at J; junction bases unmatched: 3. The CDR3 spans 14 residues. Per germline, CDR1 WSHSY and CDR2 SAAADI. In DNA form, the CDR3 reads TGCGCCAGCAACGGACTAGTCTCCTACAATGAGCAGTTCTTC. Translated, it gives CASNGLVSYNEQFF.

Ten or more counts support this clone. This chain links TRBV19 with TRBJ2-7; TRBD2 matches at 8 bases. The CDR3 runs 14 residues. The V gene's germline CDR1 is LNHDA and CDR2 SQIVND (reference sequence). Trimming removed 9 bases from V and 3 bases from J; junction bases left unmatched: 10. The DNA for the CDR3 is TGTGCCAGCGCTGCCGGGACTAGTTACTACGAGCAGTACTTC. Amino acid sequence: CASAAGTSYYEQYF.

The chain links TRBV5-6 to TRBJ2-5; D is undetermined. Germline CDR1 SGHDT, CDR2 YYEEEE. The CDR3 covers 15 residues. Trimming shortened V by 0 bases and J by 2 bases, and 11 bases separated the two germline ends. The CDR3 bases are TGTGCCAGCAGCTTGGTTACGGCAGCGCAAGAGACCCAGTACTTC. This codes for CASSLVTAAQETQYF.

The genes are TRBV7-9 and TRBJ1-3; D remains unclear. Per germline, CDR1 SEHNR and CDR2 FQNEAQ (reference sequence). This CDR3 region has 13 residues. V was shortened by 2 bases and J by 2 bases, with 4 bases between the two germline ends. CDR3 loop: CASSLPAGNTIYF. For the CDR3, the DNA is TGTGCCAGCAGCTTACCGGCTGGAAACACCATATATTTT.

V usage is TRBV25-1 and J usage is TRBJ2-7; tentatively, D is TRBD2 (5 bases). V dropped 1 base and J dropped 2 bases, with 12 bases sitting between them. This CDR3 has 15 residues. Germline V gives CDR1 MGHDK, CDR2 SYGVNS. The chain's CDR3 is CASSESPRETYEQYF. Written as DNA, the CDR3 is TGTGCCAGCAGTGAATCCCCAAGGGAGACCTACGAGCAGTACTTC.

This sequence joins TRBV5-1 and TRBJ1-2, with a tentative D call TRBD1 (6 bases). In germline, CDR1 is SGHRS, CDR2 YFSETQ. This CDR3 has 15 residues. Trimming cost V 0 bases and J 6 bases, with 15 bases left between them. For the CDR3, the DNA is TGCGCCAGCAGCTTGGCCTACCGGGGGGCCCATGGCTACACCTTC. Encoded protein: CASSLAYRGAHGYTF.

The CDR3 bases are TGTGCCAGCAGTGCCGGGACTAGGCACAATGAGCAGTTCTTC. Translating it yields CASSAGTRHNEQFF. The chain is built from TRBV27 and TRBJ2-1, with TRBD2 matching over 8 bases. Losses at the gene ends were 5 bases for V and 5 bases for J; bases not matched to a gene: 5. The CDR3 totals 14 residues. Germline CDR1 reads MNHEY; CDR2 reads SMNVEV (reference sequence).

This chain connects TRBV28 to TRBJ2-7; D possibly corresponds to TRBD1 (5 bases). Germline CDR1 is MDHEN and CDR2 is SYDVKM. V was shortened by 6 bases and J by 3 bases, with 15 bases between the two germline ends. This CDR3 contains 14 residues. In DNA form, the CDR3 reads TGTGCCAGCAGCCCCTCAGGGCAGGTCTACGAGCAGTACTTC. The encoded protein is CASSPSGQVYEQYF. Combining the CDR3 with reference TRBV28 and TRBJ2-7 gives the whole variable domain DVKVTQSSRYLVKRTGEKVFLECVQDMDHENMFWYRQDPGLGLRLIYFSYDVKMKEKGDIPEGYSVSREKKERFSLILESASTNQTSMYLCASSPSGQVYEQYFGPGTRLTVT.

The rearrangement joins TRBV19 to TRBJ2-1; possible D gene TRBD1, 6 bases. The ends were cut back, 5 bases at V and 9 bases at J, with 26 bases in the middle. Looked up from germline, CDR1 is LNHDA and CDR2 is SQIVND (reference sequence). The CDR3 consists of 17 residues. CDR3 in amino acids: CASSAGTPDTVRGEQFF. The CDR3 DNA reads as TGTGCCAGTAGTGCCGGGACACCGGATACCGTAAGGGGTGAGCAGTTCTTC.

The chain uses TRBV28 and TRBJ1-2; 7 bases map to TRBD1. Losses at the gene ends were 7 bases for V and 7 bases for J; bases not matched to a gene: 6. The CDR3 totals 12 residues. Germline V gene sequence: CDR1 MDHEN, CDR2 SYDVKM. The CDR3 sequence: CASITGARGYTF. CDR3 nucleotides: TGTGCCAGCATAACAGGGGCCCGTGGCTACACCTTC.

CDR3 bases: TGTGCCAGCAGCTTCGGGAGACAGAGATACAATGAGCAGTTCTTC. This gives the protein CASSFGRQRYNEQFF. The V and J genes are TRBV11-2 and TRBJ2-1; a weak D match, TRBD2 (6 bases). In germline, CDR1 is SGHAT, CDR2 FQNNGV. The V end was cut by 3 bases, the J end by 4 bases, with 13 bases between. The CDR3 extends over 15 amino acids. Full variable domain (rest looked up from reference TRBV11-2 and TRBJ2-1): EAGVAQSPRYKIIEKRQSVAFWCNPISGHATLYWYQQILGQGPKLLIQFQNNGVVDDSQLPKDRFSAERLKGVDSTLKIQPAKLEDSAVYLCASSFGRQRYNEQFFGPGTRLTVL.